This entry concerns a single T cell receptor beta chain. The ends were cut back, 5 bases at V and 7 bases at J, with 15 bases in the middle. Germline V gene data show CDR1 as SEHNR and CDR2 as FQNEAQ (reference sequence). The CDR3 consists of 15 residues. The source of the sample is a study of blood T cell repertoires in COVID-19. Living in 24 US areas, the participants were between roughly 18 and 90 years of age. Cohorts were assigned according to the clinical history that participants reported. Per the original data handling: Amplification from reference gene primers served as the basis for estimated nucleated cell counts. The data were produced by immunoSEQ multiplex PCR, yet TCRdb's version contains in-frame clones alone and is incomplete. V and J calls plus clone size are reproduced from that table; the DNA served to infer D and trimming. Among about 320,000 clones listed, around nine tenths were seen once.

This receptor was obtained from a woman aged 25 to 39 who had recovered from COVID-19. This chain links TRBV7-9 with TRBJ1-6; no reliable D call. Sequencing was carried out using PBMCs or T cells enriched from blood (not recorded which). The CDR3 DNA reads as TGTGCCAGCAGCCCCAAGGCTGCGGGAAATTCACCCCTCCACTTT. It specifies CASSPKAAGNSPLHF.